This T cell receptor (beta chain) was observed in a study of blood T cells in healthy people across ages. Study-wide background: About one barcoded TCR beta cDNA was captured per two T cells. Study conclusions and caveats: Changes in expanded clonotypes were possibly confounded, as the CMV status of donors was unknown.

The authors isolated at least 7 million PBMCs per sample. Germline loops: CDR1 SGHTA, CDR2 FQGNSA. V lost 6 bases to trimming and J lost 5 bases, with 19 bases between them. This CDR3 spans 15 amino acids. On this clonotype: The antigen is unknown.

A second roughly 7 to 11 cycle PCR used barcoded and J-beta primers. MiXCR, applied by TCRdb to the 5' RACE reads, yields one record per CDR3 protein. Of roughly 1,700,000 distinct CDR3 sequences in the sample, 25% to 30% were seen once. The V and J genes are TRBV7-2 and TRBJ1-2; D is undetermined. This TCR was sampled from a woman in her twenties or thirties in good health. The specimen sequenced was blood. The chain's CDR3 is CASRTPATSGYGYTF. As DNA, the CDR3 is TGTGCCAGCAGAACCCCGGCTACCTCGGGGTATGGCTACACCTTC.